This T cell receptor beta chain derives from a study of T cells in narcolepsy. Study-level results: HCRT-specific and TRIB2-specific autoreactive clonotypes appeared among same-patient CSF and blood CD4+ clonotypes. No autoreactive T cell clone sequences appeared in some memory CD4+ repertoires. Autoreactive clonotypes reportedly recurred in blood of same and different patients, not controls.

Assay used: immunoSEQ multiplex PCR; TCRdb lists only in-frame clones, some missing. The data contain 15,000 to 20,000 clones, just over 85% of them singletons. With 3 bases removed from V and 5 bases from J, the gap between germline ends came to 16 bases. Germline V CDR1 and CDR2: LNHDA, SQIVND (reference sequence). This CDR3 region has 15 residues. In regard to this clone: Its antigen is not identified.

The receptor's source is a human donor in good health. What was sequenced was memory (CD45RA-) CD4+ T cells from blood. This chain uses TRBV19 with TRBJ1-1; D is possibly TRBD1 (5 bases). The CDR3 reads CASSIREGPRTEAFF. DNA for the CDR3: TGTGCCAGTAGTATCCGCGAGGGGCCAAGGACTGAAGCTTTCTTT.